This T cell receptor beta chain derives from a study of blood T cell repertoires in COVID-19. Under the authors' procedure: Nucleated cell number was recorded as an estimate derived from reference gene primer amplification. Libraries were prepared by immunoSEQ multiplex PCR; TCRdb keeps only in-frame clonotypes and omits some of them. That table is the source of V, J and clone size, and D and trimming were worked out from the DNA. The sample has roughly 210,000 clones, 84% seen once; the top ten hold roughly 10%. V gave up 0 bases and J gave up 7 bases, with 6 bases separating them. Germline CDR1 and CDR2: SGHVS and FQNEAQ. The CDR3 sequence is 12 residues long.

The chain links TRBV7-8 to TRBJ1-2; D might be TRBD1 (6 bases). The specimen sequenced was peripheral blood. This TCR was recovered from a woman of 80 years or more with COVID-19, enrolled during active disease. The CDR3 here is CASSLARGGYTF. The CDR3 bases are TGTGCCAGCAGCTTAGCCAGGGGTGGCTACACCTTC.